This T cell receptor beta chain was sequenced during a study of regulatory and conventional T cells in RAG deficiency. Conventional CD4+ T cells were sorted from blood as CD25-low CD127-high cells. The assay was immunoSEQ multiplex PCR, and TCRdb's table has in-frame clones only and misses some. Of about 46,000 clones in the sample, 75% to 90% are singletons; the top ten hold 0.51%. V lost 5 bases and J lost 8, with 21 bases in between. This CDR3 is built from 16 residues. The germline V gene encodes CDR1 SGHNT and CDR2 YENEEA. Another study also made use of these data, one on regulatory T cells. That study adds: The PCR used 52 TRBV and 13 TRBJ primers.

The sequenced material came from CD4+ effector T cells sorted from blood. The V gene is TRBV11-3, the J gene TRBJ1-4; maybe TRBD1 (5 bases). The receptor was derived from a human donor in good health. CDR3 in DNA: TGTGCCAGCAGCGGCGGGGCACGGGACGGGGAAGAAAAACTGTTTTTT. Translated: CASSGGARDGEEKLFF.